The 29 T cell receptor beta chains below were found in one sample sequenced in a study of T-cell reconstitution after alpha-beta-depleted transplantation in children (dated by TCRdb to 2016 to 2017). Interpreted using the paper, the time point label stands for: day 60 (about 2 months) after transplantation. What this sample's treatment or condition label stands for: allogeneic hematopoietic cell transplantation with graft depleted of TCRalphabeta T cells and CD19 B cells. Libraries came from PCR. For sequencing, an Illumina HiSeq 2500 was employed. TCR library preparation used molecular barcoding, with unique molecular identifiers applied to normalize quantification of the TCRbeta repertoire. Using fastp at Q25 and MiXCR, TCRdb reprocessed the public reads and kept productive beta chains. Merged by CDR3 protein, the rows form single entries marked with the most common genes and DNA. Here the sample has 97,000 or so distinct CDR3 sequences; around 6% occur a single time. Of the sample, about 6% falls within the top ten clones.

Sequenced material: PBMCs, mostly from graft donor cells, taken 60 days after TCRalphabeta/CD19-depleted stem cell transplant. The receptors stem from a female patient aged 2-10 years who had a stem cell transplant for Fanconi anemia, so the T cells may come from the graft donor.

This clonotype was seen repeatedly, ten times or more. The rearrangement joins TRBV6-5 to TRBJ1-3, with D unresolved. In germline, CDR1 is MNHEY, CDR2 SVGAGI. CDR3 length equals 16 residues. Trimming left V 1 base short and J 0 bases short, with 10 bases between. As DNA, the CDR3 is TGTGCCAGCAGTTACTTCCAACTGGGCTCTGGAAACACCATATATTTT. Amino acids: CASSYFQLGSGNTIYF.

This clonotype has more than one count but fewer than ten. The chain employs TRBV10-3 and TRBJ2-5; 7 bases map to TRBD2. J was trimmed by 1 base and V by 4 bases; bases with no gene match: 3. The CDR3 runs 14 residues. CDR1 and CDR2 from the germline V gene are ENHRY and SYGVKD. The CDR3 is CAISVGGGQETQYF. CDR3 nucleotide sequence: TGTGCCATCAGTGTGGGCGGGGGCCAAGAGACCCAGTACTTC.

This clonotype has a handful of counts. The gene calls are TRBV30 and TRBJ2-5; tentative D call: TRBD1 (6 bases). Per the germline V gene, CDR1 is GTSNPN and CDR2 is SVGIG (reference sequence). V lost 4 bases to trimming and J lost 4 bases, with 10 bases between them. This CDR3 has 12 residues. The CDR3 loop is CAWIQGPETQYF. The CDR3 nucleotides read TGTGCCTGGATTCAGGGGCCAGAGACCCAGTACTTC.

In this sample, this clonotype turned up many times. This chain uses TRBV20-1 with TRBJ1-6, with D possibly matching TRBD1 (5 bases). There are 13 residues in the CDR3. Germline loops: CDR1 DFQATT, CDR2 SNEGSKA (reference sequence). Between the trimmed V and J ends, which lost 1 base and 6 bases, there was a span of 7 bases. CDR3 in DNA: TGCAGTGCTAGAGTCAGGGCTAATTCACCCCTCCACTTT. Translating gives CSARVRANSPLHF.

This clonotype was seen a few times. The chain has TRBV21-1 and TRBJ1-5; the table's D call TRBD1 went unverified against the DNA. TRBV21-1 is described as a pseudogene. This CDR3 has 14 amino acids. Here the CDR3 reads CASSRGDSIRPQHF. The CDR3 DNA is TGTGCCAGCAGCAGGGGGGATTCGATTCGGCCCCAGCATTTT.

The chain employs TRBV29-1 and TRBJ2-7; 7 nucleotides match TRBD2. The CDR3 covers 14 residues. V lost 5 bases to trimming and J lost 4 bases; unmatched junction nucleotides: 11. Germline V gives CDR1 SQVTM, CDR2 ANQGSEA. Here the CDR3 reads CSVSPGRMRYEQYF. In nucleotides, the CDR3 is TGCAGCGTTAGCCCCGGGAGGATGAGGTACGAGCAGTACTTC.

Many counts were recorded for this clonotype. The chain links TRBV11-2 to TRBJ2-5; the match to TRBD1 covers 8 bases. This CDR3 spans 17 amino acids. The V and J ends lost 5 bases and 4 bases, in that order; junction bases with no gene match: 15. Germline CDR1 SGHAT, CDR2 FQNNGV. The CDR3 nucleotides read TGTGCCAGCAGCCCCGGGACAGGCACATTGAAAGGAGAGACCCAGTACTTC. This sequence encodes CASSPGTGTLKGETQYF.

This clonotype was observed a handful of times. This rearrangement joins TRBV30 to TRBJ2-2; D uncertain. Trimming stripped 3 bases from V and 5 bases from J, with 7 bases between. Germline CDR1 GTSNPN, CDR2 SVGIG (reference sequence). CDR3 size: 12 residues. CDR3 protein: CAWRRRTGELFF. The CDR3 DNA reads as TGTGCCTGGAGAAGACGGACCGGGGAGCTGTTTTTT.

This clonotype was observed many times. CDR3 amino acids: CASTARGADTQYF. DNA for the CDR3: TGTGCCAGCACCGCCCGGGGGGCAGATACGCAGTATTTT. The chain carries TRBV12-3 or TRBV12-4 and TRBJ2-3; 7 nucleotides agree with TRBD2. The CDR3 spans 13 residues. Germline trimming cut 7 bases from V and 4 bases from J; bases unmatched to any gene: 5.

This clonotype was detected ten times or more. CDR3 nucleotides: TGTGCCATCAGTGAGTCGGTGCAGGGGAACCAGCCCCAGCATTTT. Translation gives CAISESVQGNQPQHF. This chain uses TRBV10-3 with TRBJ1-5, with D maybe TRBD1 (6 bases). The germline V and J ends were trimmed by 0 bases and 7 bases, with 13 bases remaining between them. This CDR3 is 15 amino acids long. Germline-derived CDR1 and CDR2 are ENHRY and SYGVKD.

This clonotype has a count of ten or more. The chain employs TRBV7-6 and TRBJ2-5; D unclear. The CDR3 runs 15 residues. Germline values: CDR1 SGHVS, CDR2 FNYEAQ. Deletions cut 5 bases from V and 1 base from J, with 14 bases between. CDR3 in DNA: TGTGCCAGCAGCCTTTCATACCATCCCCAAGAGACCCAGTACTTC. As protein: CASSLSYHPQETQYF. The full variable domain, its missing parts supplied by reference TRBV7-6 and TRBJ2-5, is GAGVSQSPRYKVTKRGQDVALRCDPISGHVSLYWYRQALGQGPEFLTYFNYEAQQDKSGLPNDRFSAERPEGSISTLTIQRTEQRDSAMYRCASSLSYHPQETQYFGPGTRLLVL.

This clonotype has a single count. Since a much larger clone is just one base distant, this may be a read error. The CDR3 reads CASSSTPVGENIQYF. In nucleotides, the CDR3 is TGTGCCAGCAGTTCGACCCCAGTAGGCGAAAACATTCAGTACTTC. The chain has TRBV12-3 or TRBV12-4 and TRBJ2-4; no clear D gene. With 4 bases removed from V and 5 bases from J, the gap between germline ends came to 15 bases. This CDR3 has 15 amino acids.

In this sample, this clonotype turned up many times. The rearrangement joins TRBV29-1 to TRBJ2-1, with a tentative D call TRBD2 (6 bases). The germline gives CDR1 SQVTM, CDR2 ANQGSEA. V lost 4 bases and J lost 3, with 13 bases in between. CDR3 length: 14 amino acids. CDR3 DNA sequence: TGCAGCGTTGCCGCGGGACCACTCTACAATGAGCAGTTCTTC. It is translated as CSVAAGPLYNEQFF.

The CDR3 region is CASQGQDQETQYF. CDR3 coding DNA: TGCGCCAGCCAGGGGCAGGACCAAGAGACCCAGTACTTC. The chain carries TRBV5-1 and TRBJ2-5; TRBD1 is a possible D gene (6 bases). The CDR3 length is 13 residues. The germline gives CDR1 SGHRS, CDR2 YFSETQ. Trimming removed 7 bases at V and 0 bases at J, with 10 bases between.

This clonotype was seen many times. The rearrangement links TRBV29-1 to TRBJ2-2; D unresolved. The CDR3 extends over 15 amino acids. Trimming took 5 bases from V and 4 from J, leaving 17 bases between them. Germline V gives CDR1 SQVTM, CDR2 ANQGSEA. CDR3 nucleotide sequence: TGCAGCGTTCTATACCGGGCTTCGTCCACCGGGGAGCTGTTTTTT. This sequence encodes CSVLYRASSTGELFF.

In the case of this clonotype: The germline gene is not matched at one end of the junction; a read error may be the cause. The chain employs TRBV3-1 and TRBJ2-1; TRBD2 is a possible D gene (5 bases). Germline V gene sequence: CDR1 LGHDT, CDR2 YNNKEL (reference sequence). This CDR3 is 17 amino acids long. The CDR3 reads CATSQERTFSSYNEQFF. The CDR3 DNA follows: TGTGCCACCAGCCAAGAAAGGACTTTTAGCTCCTACAATGAGCAGTTCTTC.

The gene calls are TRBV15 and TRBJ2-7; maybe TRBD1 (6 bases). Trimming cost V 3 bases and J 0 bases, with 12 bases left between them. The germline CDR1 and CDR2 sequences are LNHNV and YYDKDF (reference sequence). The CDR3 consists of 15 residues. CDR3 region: CATSSDRFNSYEQYF. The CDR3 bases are TGTGCCACCAGCAGCGACAGGTTTAACTCCTACGAGCAGTACTTC.

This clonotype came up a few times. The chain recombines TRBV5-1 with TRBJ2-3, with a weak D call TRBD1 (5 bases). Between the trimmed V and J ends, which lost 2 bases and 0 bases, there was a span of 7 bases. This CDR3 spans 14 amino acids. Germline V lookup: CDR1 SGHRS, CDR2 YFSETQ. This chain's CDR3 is CASSLDSSTDTQYF. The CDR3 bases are TGCGCCAGCAGCTTAGACAGTAGCACAGATACGCAGTATTTT.

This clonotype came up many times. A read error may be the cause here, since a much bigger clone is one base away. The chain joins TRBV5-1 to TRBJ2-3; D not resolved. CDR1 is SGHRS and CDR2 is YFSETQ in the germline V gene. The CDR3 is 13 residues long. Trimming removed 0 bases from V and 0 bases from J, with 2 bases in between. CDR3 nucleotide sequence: TGCGCCAGCAGCTTGGAGAGCACAGATACGCAGTATTTT. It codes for CASSLESTDTQYF. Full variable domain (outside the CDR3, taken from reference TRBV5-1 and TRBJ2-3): KAGVTQTPRYLIKTRGQQVTLSCSPISGHRSVSWYQQTPGQGLQFLFEYFSETQRNKGNFPGRFSGRQFSNSRSEMNVSTLELGDSALYLCASSLESTDTQYFGPGTRLTVL.

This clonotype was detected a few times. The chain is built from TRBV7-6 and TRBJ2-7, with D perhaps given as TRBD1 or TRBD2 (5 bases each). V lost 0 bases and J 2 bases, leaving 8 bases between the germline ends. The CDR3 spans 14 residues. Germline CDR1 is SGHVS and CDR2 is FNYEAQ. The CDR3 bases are TGTGCCAGCAGCTTAGCGGGACCACCCTACGAGCAGTACTTC. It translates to CASSLAGPPYEQYF.

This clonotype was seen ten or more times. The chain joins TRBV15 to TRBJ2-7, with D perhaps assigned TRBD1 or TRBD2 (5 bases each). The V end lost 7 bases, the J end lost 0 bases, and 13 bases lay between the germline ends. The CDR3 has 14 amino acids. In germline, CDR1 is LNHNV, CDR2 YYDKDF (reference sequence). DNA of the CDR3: TGTGCCACCACCCCGGGACGTGTCTCCTACGAGCAGTACTTC. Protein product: CATTPGRVSYEQYF.

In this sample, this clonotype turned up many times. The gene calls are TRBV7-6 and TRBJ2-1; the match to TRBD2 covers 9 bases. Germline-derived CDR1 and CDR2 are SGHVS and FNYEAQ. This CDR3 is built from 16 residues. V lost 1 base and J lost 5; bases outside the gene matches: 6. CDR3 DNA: TGTGCCAGCAGCTTAGGGTGGCTAGCGGGACACAATGAGCAGTTCTTC. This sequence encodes CASSLGWLAGHNEQFF. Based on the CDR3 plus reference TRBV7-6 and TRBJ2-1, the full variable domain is GAGVSQSPRYKVTKRGQDVALRCDPISGHVSLYWYRQALGQGPEFLTYFNYEAQQDKSGLPNDRFSAERPEGSISTLTIQRTEQRDSAMYRCASSLGWLAGHNEQFFGPGTRLTVL.

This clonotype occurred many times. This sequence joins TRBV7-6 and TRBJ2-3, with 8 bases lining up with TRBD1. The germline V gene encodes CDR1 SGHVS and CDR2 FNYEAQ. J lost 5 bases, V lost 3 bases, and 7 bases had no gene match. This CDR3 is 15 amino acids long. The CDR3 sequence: CASSLLQGAGDTQYF. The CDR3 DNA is TGTGCCAGCAGCTTGCTCCAGGGGGCAGGAGATACGCAGTATTTT. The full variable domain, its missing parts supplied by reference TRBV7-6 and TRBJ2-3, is GAGVSQSPRYKVTKRGQDVALRCDPISGHVSLYWYRQALGQGPEFLTYFNYEAQQDKSGLPNDRFSAERPEGSISTLTIQRTEQRDSAMYRCASSLLQGAGDTQYFGPGTRLTVL.

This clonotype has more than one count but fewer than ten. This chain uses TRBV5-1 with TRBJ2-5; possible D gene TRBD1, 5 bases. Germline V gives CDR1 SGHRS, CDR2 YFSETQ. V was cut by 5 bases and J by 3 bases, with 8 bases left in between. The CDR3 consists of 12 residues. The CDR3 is CASSWTKETQYF. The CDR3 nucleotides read TGCGCCAGCAGTTGGACAAAAGAGACCCAGTACTTC.

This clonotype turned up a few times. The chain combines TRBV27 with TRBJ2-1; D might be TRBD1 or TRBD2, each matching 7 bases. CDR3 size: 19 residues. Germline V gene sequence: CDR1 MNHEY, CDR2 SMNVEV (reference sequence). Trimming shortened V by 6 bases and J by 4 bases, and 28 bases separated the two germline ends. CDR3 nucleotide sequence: TGTGCCAGCAGCCTAAGGGGGCAGGTGGCGGCGGGAGCTTACAATGAGCAGTTCTTC. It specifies CASSLRGQVAAGAYNEQFF.

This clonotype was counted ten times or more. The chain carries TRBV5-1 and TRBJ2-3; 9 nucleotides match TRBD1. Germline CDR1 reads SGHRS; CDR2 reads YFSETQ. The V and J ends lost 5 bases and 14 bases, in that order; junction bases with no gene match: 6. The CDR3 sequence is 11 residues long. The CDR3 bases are TGCGCCAGCAGGATGGGACAGGGAACGTATTTT. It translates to CASRMGQGTYF. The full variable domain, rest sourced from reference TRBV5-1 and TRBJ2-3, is KAGVTQTPRYLIKTRGQQVTLSCSPISGHRSVSWYQQTPGQGLQFLFEYFSETQRNKGNFPGRFSGRQFSNSRSEMNVSTLELGDSALYLCASRMGQGTYFGPGTRLTVL.

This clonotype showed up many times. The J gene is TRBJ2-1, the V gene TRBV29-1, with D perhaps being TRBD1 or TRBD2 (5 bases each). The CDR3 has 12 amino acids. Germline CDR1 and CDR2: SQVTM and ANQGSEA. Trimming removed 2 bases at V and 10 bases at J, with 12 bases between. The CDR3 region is CSVESRGGEQFF. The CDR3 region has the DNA TGCAGCGTTGAATCGAGGGGCGGGGAGCAGTTCTTC.

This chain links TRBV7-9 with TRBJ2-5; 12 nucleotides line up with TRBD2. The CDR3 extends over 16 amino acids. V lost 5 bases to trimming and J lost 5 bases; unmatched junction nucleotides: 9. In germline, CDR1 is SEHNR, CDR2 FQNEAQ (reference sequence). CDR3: CASSPLAGGRSETQYF. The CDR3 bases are TGTGCCAGCAGCCCTCTAGCGGGAGGGCGGTCTGAGACCCAGTACTTC.

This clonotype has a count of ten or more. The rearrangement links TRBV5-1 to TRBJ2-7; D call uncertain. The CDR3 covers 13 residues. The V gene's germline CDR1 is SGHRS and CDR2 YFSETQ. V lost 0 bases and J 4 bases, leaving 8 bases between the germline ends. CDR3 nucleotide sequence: TGCGCCAGCAGCTTGGAGCGTCTTTACGAGCAGTACTTC. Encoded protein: CASSLERLYEQYF.